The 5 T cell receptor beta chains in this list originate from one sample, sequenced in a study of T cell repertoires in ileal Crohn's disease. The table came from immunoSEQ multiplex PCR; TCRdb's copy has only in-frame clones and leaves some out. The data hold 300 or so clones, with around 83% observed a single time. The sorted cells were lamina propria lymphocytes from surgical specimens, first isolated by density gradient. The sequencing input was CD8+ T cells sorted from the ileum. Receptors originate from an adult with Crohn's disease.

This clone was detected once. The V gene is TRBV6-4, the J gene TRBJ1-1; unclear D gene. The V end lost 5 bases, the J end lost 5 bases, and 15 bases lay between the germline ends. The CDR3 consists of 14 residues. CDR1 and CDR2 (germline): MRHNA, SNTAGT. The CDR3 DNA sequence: TGTGCCAGCAGTAAGGGTCCCTACGGGACTGAAGCTTTCTTT. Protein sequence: CASSKGPYGTEAFF.

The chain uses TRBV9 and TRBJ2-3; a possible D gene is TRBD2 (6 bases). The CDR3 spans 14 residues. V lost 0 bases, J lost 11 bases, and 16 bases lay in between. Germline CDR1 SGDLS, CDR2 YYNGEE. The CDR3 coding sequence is TGTGCCAGCAGCGTAGAGAGGGGTCCCGGGGGGCAGTATTTT. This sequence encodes CASSVERGPGGQYF.

DNA of the CDR3: TGTGCCACCAGCAGAGAATATGGCAATCAGCCCCAGCATTTT. This translates into CATSREYGNQPQHF. The genes are TRBV15 and TRBJ1-5; D uncertain. Per the germline V gene, CDR1 is LNHNV and CDR2 is YYDKDF (reference sequence). The CDR3 sequence is 14 residues long. With 0 bases removed from V and 2 bases from J, the gap between germline ends came to 5 bases.

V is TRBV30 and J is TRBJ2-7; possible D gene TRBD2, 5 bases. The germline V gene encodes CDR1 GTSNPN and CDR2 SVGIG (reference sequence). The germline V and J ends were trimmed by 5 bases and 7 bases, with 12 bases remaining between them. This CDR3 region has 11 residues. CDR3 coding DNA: TGTGCCTGGGGAGGAGCGCGGGAGCAGTACTTC. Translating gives CAWGGAREQYF.

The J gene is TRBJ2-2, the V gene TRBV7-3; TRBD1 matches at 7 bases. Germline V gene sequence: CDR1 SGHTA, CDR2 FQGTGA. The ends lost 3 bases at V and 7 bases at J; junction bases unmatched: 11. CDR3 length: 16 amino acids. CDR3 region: CASSLGPTGLVGELFF. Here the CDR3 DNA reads TGTGCCAGCAGCTTGGGGCCGACAGGGTTGGTCGGGGAGCTGTTTTTT. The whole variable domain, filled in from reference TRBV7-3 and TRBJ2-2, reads GAGVSQTPSNKVTEKGKYVELRCDPISGHTALYWYRQSLGQGPEFLIYFQGTGAADDSGLPNDRFFAVRPEGSVSTLKIQRTERGDSAVYLCASSLGPTGLVGELFFGEGSRLTVL.